The 12 T cell receptor beta chains listed next were all sequenced from one sample in a study of cytomegalovirus exposure and HLA in healthy donors. Measured with immunoSEQ multiplex PCR; TCRdb has only the in-frame clones, and not every one. The profile shows about 260,000 clones, 80% to 95% of them singletons. Sequencing was performed on PBMCs. The receptors here all came from a woman in her 30s in good health and CMV-seronegative.

The gene calls are TRBV5-6 and TRBJ2-7, with D possibly TRBD2 on 6 matching bases. This CDR3 has 15 residues. Trimming removed 3 bases from V and 4 bases from J, with 17 bases in between. CDR1 SGHDT and CDR2 YYEEEE come from the germline V gene. The CDR3 protein is CASSWIVAGRYEQYF. CDR3 in DNA: TGTGCCAGCAGCTGGATTGTCGCGGGAAGGTACGAGCAGTACTTC.

V and J are TRBV11-2 and TRBJ2-6; D is unclear. The CDR3 spans 18 residues. Germline V gives CDR1 SGHAT, CDR2 FQNNGV. Trimming shortened V by 1 base and J by 0 bases, and 13 bases separated the two germline ends. CDR3 in amino acids: CASSLAVGSPSGANVLTF. In nucleotides, the CDR3 is TGTGCCAGCAGCTTAGCTGTGGGGTCCCCCTCTGGGGCCAACGTCCTGACTTTC.

The rearrangement links TRBV9 to TRBJ1-1; D remains unclear. The CDR3 consists of 14 residues. Germline values: CDR1 SGDLS, CDR2 YYNGEE. Trimming took off 0 bases at V and 2 bases at J, with 8 bases between the two ends. The CDR3 protein is CASSVEVGNTEAFF. The CDR3 nucleotides read TGTGCCAGCAGCGTAGAGGTTGGAAACACTGAAGCTTTCTTT.

The rearrangement joins TRBV5-8 to TRBJ2-7, with 9 nucleotides matching TRBD2. V shed 0 bases and J 7 bases; nucleotides not matched to a gene: 8. CDR1 and CDR2 (germline): SGHTS, YDEGEE. This CDR3 contains 15 residues. DNA for the CDR3: TGTGCCAGCAGCTTGGTTGTAGCGGGAGCCGAAGAGCAGTACTTC. It translates to CASSLVVAGAEEQYF.

The J gene is TRBJ1-2, the V gene TRBV2; D gene unclear. CDR3 length: 13 amino acids. V was shortened by 3 bases and J by 8 bases, with 13 bases between the two germline ends. Germline V gene data show CDR1 as SNHLY and CDR2 as FYNNEI. Here the CDR3 reads CASSDFGPWGYTF. The CDR3 coding sequence is TGTGCCAGCAGTGATTTTGGGCCGTGGGGCTACACCTTC.

The chain carries TRBV5-1 and TRBJ1-1; the match to TRBD1 covers 7 bases. This CDR3 has 14 amino acids. Germline V lookup: CDR1 SGHRS, CDR2 YFSETQ. With V trimmed by 5 bases and J by 2 bases, 6 bases remained unmatched. This CDR3 is CASSQGGFNTEAFF. In DNA, the CDR3 is TGCGCCAGCAGTCAGGGGGGGTTTAACACTGAAGCTTTCTTT.

This clone was counted a single time. In nucleotides, the CDR3 is TGCGCCAGCAGCCAAAGCGTTAGCGGGAGTGGTTACGAGCAGTACTTC. Protein: CASSQSVSGSGYEQYF. The chain has TRBV4-3 and TRBJ2-7; 9 bases line up with TRBD2. The germline CDR1 and CDR2 sequences are LGHNA and YSLEER. After removal of 2 bases from V and 4 bases from J, the junction contained 9 bases not matched to a gene. The CDR3 is made up of 16 amino acids.

V is TRBV19 and J is TRBJ2-5, with D hard to call. The J call may be faulty, since TRBJ2-7 better matches the DNA end. Germline V lookup: CDR1 LNHDA, CDR2 SQIVND (reference sequence). The CDR3 spans 15 residues. The CDR3 loop is CASSRSGQFSYEQYF. CDR3 DNA: TGTGCCAGTTCCCGTTCGGGTCAATTCTCCTACGAGCAGTACTTC.

The chain employs TRBV7-8 and TRBJ2-7, with a possible D match to TRBD2 (5 bases). The length of the CDR3 is 15 residues. Germline V gene sequence: CDR1 SGHVS, CDR2 FQNEAQ. Trimming took 4 bases from V and 0 from J, leaving 13 bases between them. CDR3 amino acids: CASSSNMGSSYEQYF. The CDR3 DNA sequence: TGTGCCAGCAGCTCGAACATGGGGAGCTCCTACGAGCAGTACTTC.

This chain uses TRBV28 with TRBJ2-1; D remains ambiguous. Germline CDR1 and CDR2: MDHEN and SYDVKM. Trimming shortened V by 6 bases and J by 7 bases, and 16 bases separated the two germline ends. This CDR3 contains 14 residues. The CDR3 spells CASSLGGRKNEQFF. For the CDR3, the DNA is TGTGCCAGCAGCCTCGGTGGTCGAAAGAATGAGCAGTTCTTC.

V is TRBV4-3 and J is TRBJ2-3, with D uncertain. The CDR3 has 14 residues. Germline CDR1 LGHNA, CDR2 YSLEER. Trimming took off 0 bases at V and 4 bases at J, with 8 bases between the two ends. CDR3 in amino acids: CASSQDRSADTQYF. CDR3 sequence (DNA): TGCGCCAGCAGCCAAGATCGGAGTGCAGATACGCAGTATTTT.

CDR3 loop: CASRQKPYEQYF. CDR3 bases: TGTGCCAGCAGACAGAAGCCCTACGAGCAGTACTTC. The J gene is TRBJ2-7, the V gene TRBV6-1; no definite D call. V lost 6 bases and J lost 2, with 8 bases in between. The CDR3 has 12 amino acids. Germline V gene sequence: CDR1 MNHNS, CDR2 SASEGT.